These T cell receptor beta chains were read from a single sample in a study of shared clonotypes between healthy human individuals. Sequenced by immunoSEQ multiplex PCR; TCRdb stores in-frame clones only, minus some. There are over 750,000 clones in the sample; about 97% occur only once, and less than 0.25% lies in the top ten. The sequenced material came from naive CD8+ T cells sorted from blood. These receptors came from a young man in good health. Both conserved end residues are part of each CDR3. Each record gives: clone size, J gene, V gene, D gene, CDR3 protein, CDR3 DNA. A D gene is named only where the DNA matches it firmly. Clone sizes are given selectively: once, few, many, or a class where the clone is expanded.

clone size: -; J gene: TRBJ1-3; V gene: TRBV4-3; D gene: TRBD1; CDR3 protein: CASSQDSTGVGNTIYF; CDR3 DNA: TGCGCCAGCAGCCAAGATAGCACAGGGGTTGGAAACACCATATATTTT
clone size: -; J gene: TRBJ2-1; V gene: TRBV29-1; D gene: TRBD2; CDR3 protein: CSVEGTLAGSYNEQFF; CDR3 DNA: TGCAGCGTTGAAGGAACCCTAGCGGGGTCCTACAATGAGCAGTTCTTC
clone size: -; J gene: TRBJ1-2; V gene: TRBV7-9; D gene: TRBD1; CDR3 protein: CASSPRDRGKANYGYTF; CDR3 DNA: TGTGCCAGCAGCCCCCGTGACAGGGGGAAAGCTAACTATGGCTACACCTTC
clone size: -; J gene: TRBJ2-7; V gene: TRBV27; D gene: TRBD2; CDR3 protein: CASSGVPSGRVQSSYEQYF; CDR3 DNA: TGTGCCAGCAGCGGGGTTCCAAGCGGGAGGGTCCAGAGCTCCTACGAGCAGTACTTC
clone size: -; J gene: TRBJ2-2; V gene: TRBV12-5; D gene: TRBD1; CDR3 protein: CASGHKGANTGELFF; CDR3 DNA: TGTGCTAGTGGCCATAAGGGGGCAAACACCGGGGAGCTGTTTTTT
clone size: once; J gene: TRBJ2-6; V gene: TRBV10-3; D gene: -; CDR3 protein: CAISKDSGANVLTF; CDR3 DNA: TGTGCCATCAGTAAGGACTCTGGGGCCAACGTCCTGACTTTC
clone size: -; J gene: TRBJ2-7; V gene: TRBV5-1; D gene: TRBD2; CDR3 protein: CASSSGKSPYEQYF; CDR3 DNA: TGCGCCAGCAGTAGCGGGAAATCCCCCTACGAGCAGTACTTC
clone size: -; J gene: TRBJ1-1; V gene: TRBV9; D gene: -; CDR3 protein: CASSVSGGAGEAFF; CDR3 DNA: TGTGCCAGCAGCGTAAGCGGGGGGGCAGGTGAAGCTTTCTTT
clone size: -; J gene: TRBJ1-1; V gene: TRBV27; D gene: TRBD1; CDR3 protein: CASGLNRGLNTEAFF; CDR3 DNA: TGTGCCAGCGGCTTAAACAGGGGCTTGAACACTGAAGCTTTCTTT
clone size: -; J gene: TRBJ1-2; V gene: TRBV19; D gene: TRBD1; CDR3 protein: CASSTLQTGTSSYYGYTF; CDR3 DNA: TGTGCCAGTAGTACCCTCCAGACAGGGACAAGTTCTTACTATGGCTACACCTTC
clone size: -; J gene: TRBJ1-1; V gene: TRBV29-1; D gene: -; CDR3 protein: CSVEDSGMNTEAFF; CDR3 DNA: TGCAGCGTTGAAGACTCAGGGATGAACACTGAAGCTTTCTTT
clone size: -; J gene: TRBJ2-5; V gene: TRBV13; D gene: -; CDR3 protein: CASSLDGGQETQYF; CDR3 DNA: TGTGCCAGCAGCTTAGATGGGGGGCAAGAGACCCAGTACTTC
clone size: -; J gene: TRBJ2-1; V gene: TRBV7-9; D gene: TRBD1; CDR3 protein: CASSSPGQIYNEQFF; CDR3 DNA: TGTGCCAGCAGCTCCCCGGGACAGATATACAATGAGCAGTTCTTC
clone size: -; J gene: TRBJ1-1; V gene: TRBV29-1; D gene: -; CDR3 protein: CSGDRTQMNTEAFF; CDR3 DNA: TGCAGCGGTGACAGGACCCAAATGAACACTGAAGCTTTCTTT
clone size: -; J gene: TRBJ1-2; V gene: TRBV5-4; D gene: TRBD1; CDR3 protein: CASSLGTSGQFNYGYTF; CDR3 DNA: TGTGCCAGCAGCTTGGGAACCTCGGGACAGTTTAACTATGGCTACACCTTC
clone size: -; J gene: TRBJ1-1; V gene: TRBV4-1; D gene: -; CDR3 protein: CASSQGGRGTEAFF; CDR3 DNA: TGCGCCAGCAGCCAAGGCGGGAGGGGCACTGAAGCTTTCTTT
clone size: -; J gene: TRBJ2-2; V gene: TRBV2; D gene: -; CDR3 protein: CATRPGTGELFF; CDR3 DNA: TGTGCCACCCGACCGGGTACCGGGGAGCTGTTTTTT
clone size: -; J gene: TRBJ2-3; V gene: TRBV10-1; D gene: TRBD1; CDR3 protein: CASSLGQGDTQYF; CDR3 DNA: TGCGCCAGCAGTCTTGGACAGGGTGATACGCAGTATTTT
clone size: -; J gene: TRBJ2-7; V gene: TRBV7-6; D gene: -; CDR3 protein: CASSLAGDEQYF; CDR3 DNA: TGTGCCAGCAGCTTAGCAGGGGATGAGCAGTACTTC
clone size: -; J gene: TRBJ1-4; V gene: TRBV19; D gene: TRBD1; CDR3 protein: CASSADRAPNEKLFF; CDR3 DNA: TGTGCCAGTAGTGCGGACAGGGCGCCTAATGAAAAACTGTTTTTT